This TCR beta chain was obtained from a study of blood T cells in healthy people across ages. V lost 4 bases and J 5 bases, leaving 10 bases between the germline ends. The V gene's germline CDR1 is SGHRS and CDR2 YFSETQ. The CDR3 totals 13 residues. Aged about 6 to 100, donors were systemically healthy Caucasians from Russia. Each sample provided at least 5.5 micrograms of extracted total RNA. The authors ran a second PCR of about 6 to 12 cycles using a sample-barcoded 5' primer and a J-beta primer mix. MiXCR, applied by TCRdb to the 5' RACE reads, yields one record per CDR3 protein. The sample lists 1 million to 1.2 million distinct CDR3 sequences, approximately 38% occurring once.

The chain couples TRBV5-1 to TRBJ1-5; weak D call: TRBD1 (5 bases). Sequences were obtained from blood. This receptor was taken from a man younger than 35 in good health. The CDR3 nucleotides read TGCGCCAGCAGCGTGGCAGGGTATCAGCCCCAGCATTTT. Its protein is CASSVAGYQPQHF.